The T cell receptor (beta chain) described here comes from a study of CD8+CD57+ T cells in acquired aplastic anemia. General study findings and limits: Between patients and controls, 25 to 35 CD8+ CDR3 sequences were found in common.

This clonotype was found many times. Its specificity is not known. Genomic DNA, serving as template, underwent TCR beta VDJ and CDR3 profiling. TCRdb reprocessed the reads with MiXCR, giving one entry per CDR3 protein. The sample holds fewer than 200,000 distinct CDR3 sequences, roughly 50% seen once. Sequencing was done on patients that had shown CD8+CD57+ cell expansion by flow cytometry. Each patient carried a diagnosis of severe acquired aplastic anemia. Blood sampling was performed on the patients, and none of them had received therapy by then. Trimming cost V 6 bases and J 1 base; bases outside gene matches: 3. The CDR3 runs to 15 residues.

This chain links TRBV12-3 or TRBV12-4 with TRBJ2-2; 9 nucleotides match TRBD1. Sample: sorted CD4+, CD8+, or CD8+CD57+ T cells (not recorded which) from PBMCs. The sequence derives from a human donor with aplastic anemia. This chain's CDR3 is CASREGQGNTGELFF. The CDR3 nucleotides are TGTGCCAGCAGAGAGGGACAGGGGAACACCGGGGAGCTGTTTTTT.